The clone carrying this TCR beta chain was recorded once. The data stem from a study of blood T cell repertoires in COVID-19. Study-level background: Sources were T cells, B-cell-depleted T cells, or PBMCs; the material itself was cDNA or gDNA.

This CDR3 is 11 amino acids long. Germline assignment: CDR1 SGHTA and CDR2 FQGTGA. The germline V and J ends were trimmed by 5 bases and 8 bases, with 7 bases remaining between them. In the original analysis: Amplified reference gene primers provided the basis for estimating nucleated cell counts. Using immunoSEQ multiplex PCR, the repertoire was profiled, and TCRdb retains in-frame clones only, with some absent. D and trimming come from the DNA, and the V and J calls and clone size come from that table. The table records 250,000 to 350,000 clones, around nine tenths of them present only once. The source is a woman aged 70-85 years with COVID-19, enrolled during active disease. The sequencing input was peripheral blood. J is TRBJ2-1 and V is TRBV7-3; D not resolved. The CDR3 protein is CASSPRYEQFF. The CDR3 region has the DNA TGTGCCAGCAGCCCCCGGTATGAGCAGTTCTTC.